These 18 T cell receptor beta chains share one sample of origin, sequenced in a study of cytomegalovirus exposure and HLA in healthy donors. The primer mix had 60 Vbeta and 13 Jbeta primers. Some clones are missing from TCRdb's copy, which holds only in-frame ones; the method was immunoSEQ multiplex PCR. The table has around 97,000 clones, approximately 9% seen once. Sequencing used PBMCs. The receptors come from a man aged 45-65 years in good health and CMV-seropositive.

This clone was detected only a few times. The CDR3 region has the DNA TGTGCCATCAGTGAGTCGAAAGCCCTTCAAGAGACCCAGTACTTC. This translates into CAISESKALQETQYF. The chain carries TRBV10-3 and TRBJ2-5; D is ambiguous. The germline gives CDR1 ENHRY, CDR2 SYGVKD. The CDR3 length is 15 residues. V was shortened by 0 bases and J by 2 bases, with 10 bases between the two germline ends.

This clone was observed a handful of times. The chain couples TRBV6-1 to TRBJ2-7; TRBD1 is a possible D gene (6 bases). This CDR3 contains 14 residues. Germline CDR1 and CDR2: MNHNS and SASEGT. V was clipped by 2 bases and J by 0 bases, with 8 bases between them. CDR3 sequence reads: CASSEQGSSYEQYF. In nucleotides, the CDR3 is TGTGCCAGCAGTGAACAGGGGAGCTCCTACGAGCAGTACTTC.

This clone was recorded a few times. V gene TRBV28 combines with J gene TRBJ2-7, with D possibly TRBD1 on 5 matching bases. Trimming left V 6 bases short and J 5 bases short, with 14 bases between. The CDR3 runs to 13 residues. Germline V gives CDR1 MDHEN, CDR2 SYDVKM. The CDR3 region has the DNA TGTGCCAGCAGACCTAACAGGCAAAACGAGCAGTACTTC. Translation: CASRPNRQNEQYF.

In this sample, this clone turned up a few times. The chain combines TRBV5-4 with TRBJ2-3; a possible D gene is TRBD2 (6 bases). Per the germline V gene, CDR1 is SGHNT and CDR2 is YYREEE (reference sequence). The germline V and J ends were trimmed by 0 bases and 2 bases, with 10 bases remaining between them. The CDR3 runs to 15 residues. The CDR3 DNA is TGTGCCAGCAGCTTGGGCGGAGGGTCCACAGATACGCAGTATTTT. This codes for CASSLGGGSTDTQYF.

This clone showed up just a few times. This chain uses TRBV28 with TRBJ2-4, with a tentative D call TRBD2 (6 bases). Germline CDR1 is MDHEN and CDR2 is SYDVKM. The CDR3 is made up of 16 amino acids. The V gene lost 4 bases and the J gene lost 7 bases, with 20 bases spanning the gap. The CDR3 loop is CASSSTGVGGRNIQYF. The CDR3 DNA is TGTGCCAGCAGTTCCACTGGAGTGGGGGGTAGGAACATTCAGTACTTC.

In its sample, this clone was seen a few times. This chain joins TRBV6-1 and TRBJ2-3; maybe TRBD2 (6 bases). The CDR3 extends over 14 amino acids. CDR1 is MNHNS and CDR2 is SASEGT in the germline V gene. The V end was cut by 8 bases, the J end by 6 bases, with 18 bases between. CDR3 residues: CASGRRLEADTQYF. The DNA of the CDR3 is TGTGCCAGCGGTAGGAGACTAGAGGCGGATACGCAGTATTTT.

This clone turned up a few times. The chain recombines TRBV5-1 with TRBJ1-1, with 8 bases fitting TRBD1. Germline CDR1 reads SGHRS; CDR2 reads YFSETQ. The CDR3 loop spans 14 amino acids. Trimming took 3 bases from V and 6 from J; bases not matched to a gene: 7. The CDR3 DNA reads TGCGCCAGCAGCTCGACAGGGGTCGGCGCTGAAGCTTTCTTT. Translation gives CASSSTGVGAEAFF.

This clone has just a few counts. CDR3: CASSLDGLSTDTQYF. The CDR3, as DNA: TGCGCCAGCAGCTTGGACGGACTGAGCACAGATACGCAGTATTTT. The rearrangement links TRBV5-1 to TRBJ2-3, with a weak D call TRBD2 (5 bases). The CDR3 consists of 15 residues. The germline V and J ends were trimmed by 0 bases and 0 bases, with 8 bases remaining between them. Germline assignment: CDR1 SGHRS and CDR2 YFSETQ.

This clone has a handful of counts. In nucleotides, the CDR3 is TGCGCCAGCAGCTGGGGACAGGCGGTCACTGAAGCTTTCTTT. Its translation is CASSWGQAVTEAFF. This chain uses TRBV5-1 with TRBJ1-1, with 8 bases aligning to TRBD1. Germline CDR1 and CDR2: SGHRS and YFSETQ. The CDR3 is 14 residues long. Trimming took 3 bases from V and 4 from J; bases not matched to a gene: 5.

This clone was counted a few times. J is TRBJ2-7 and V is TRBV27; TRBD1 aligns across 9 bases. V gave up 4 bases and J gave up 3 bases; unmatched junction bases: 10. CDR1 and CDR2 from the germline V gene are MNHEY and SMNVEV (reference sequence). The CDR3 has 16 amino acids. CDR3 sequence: CASSYKIPGQGYEQYF. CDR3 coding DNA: TGTGCCAGCAGTTACAAAATTCCGGGACAGGGCTACGAGCAGTACTTC.

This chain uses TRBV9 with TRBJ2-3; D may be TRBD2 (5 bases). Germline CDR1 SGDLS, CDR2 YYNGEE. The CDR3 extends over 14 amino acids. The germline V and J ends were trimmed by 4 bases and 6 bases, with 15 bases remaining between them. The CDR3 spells CASSPNPGSDTQYF. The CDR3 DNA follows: TGTGCCAGCAGCCCGAACCCGGGGTCGGATACGCAGTATTTT.

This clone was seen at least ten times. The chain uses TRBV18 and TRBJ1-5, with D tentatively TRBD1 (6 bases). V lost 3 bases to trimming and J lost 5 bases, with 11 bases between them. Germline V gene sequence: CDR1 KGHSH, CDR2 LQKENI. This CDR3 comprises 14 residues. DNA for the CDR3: TGTGCCAGCTCACCCCAGGGGAGGGATCAGCCCCAGCATTTT. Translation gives CASSPQGRDQPQHF.

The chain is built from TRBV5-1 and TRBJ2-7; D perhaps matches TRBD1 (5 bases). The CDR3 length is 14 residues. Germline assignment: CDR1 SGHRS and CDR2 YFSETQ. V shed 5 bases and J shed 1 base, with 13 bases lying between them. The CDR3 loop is CASRPTAASYEQYF. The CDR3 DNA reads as TGCGCCAGCAGACCGACAGCTGCTTCCTACGAGCAGTACTTC.

For the CDR3, the DNA is TGTGCCAGCAGCCGGGGGACAGCCTATGGCTACACCTTC. Encoded protein: CASSRGTAYGYTF. The chain uses TRBV6-6 and TRBJ1-2; TRBD1 matches 7 bases. CDR3 size: 13 residues. Germline V gives CDR1 MNHNY, CDR2 SVGAGI (reference sequence). With V trimmed by 6 bases and J by 4 bases, 5 bases remained unmatched.

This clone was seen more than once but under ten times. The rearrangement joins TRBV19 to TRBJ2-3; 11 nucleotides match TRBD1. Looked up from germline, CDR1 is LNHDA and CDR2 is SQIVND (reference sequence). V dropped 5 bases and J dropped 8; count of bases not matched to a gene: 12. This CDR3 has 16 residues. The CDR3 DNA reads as TGTGCCAGTAGTCGGGTGGGACAGGGGGGCCCCGGTACGCAGTATTTT. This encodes CASSRVGQGGPGTQYF.

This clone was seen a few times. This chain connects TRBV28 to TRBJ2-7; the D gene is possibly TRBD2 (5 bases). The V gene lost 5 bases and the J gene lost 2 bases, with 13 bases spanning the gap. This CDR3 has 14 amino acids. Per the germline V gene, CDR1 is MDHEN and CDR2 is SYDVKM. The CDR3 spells CASSPRTGPYEQYF. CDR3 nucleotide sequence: TGTGCCAGCAGTCCCCGGACTGGGCCCTACGAGCAGTACTTC.

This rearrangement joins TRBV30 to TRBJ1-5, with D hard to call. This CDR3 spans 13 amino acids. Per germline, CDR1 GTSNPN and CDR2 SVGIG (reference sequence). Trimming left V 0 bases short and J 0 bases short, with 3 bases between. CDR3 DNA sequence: TGTGCCTGGAGTGTCCATAGCAATCAGCCCCAGCATTTT. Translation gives CAWSVHSNQPQHF.

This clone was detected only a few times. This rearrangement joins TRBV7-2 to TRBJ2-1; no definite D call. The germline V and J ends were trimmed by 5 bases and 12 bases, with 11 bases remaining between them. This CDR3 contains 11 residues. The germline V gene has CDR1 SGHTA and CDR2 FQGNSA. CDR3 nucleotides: TGTGCCAGCAGCCCTCGGGTGTGGCAGTTCTTC. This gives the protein CASSPRVWQFF.